The 17 T cell receptor beta chains reported below all come from one sample, sequenced in a study of OX40 agonist ivuxolimab in advanced cancers. Only in-frame clones appear in the TCRdb table, and some are missing; sequencing was by immunoSEQ multiplex PCR. Of more than 75,000 clones listed, approximately 90% were seen once; the top ten hold 0.71%. Sequencing was performed on CD4+ or CD8+ T cells sorted from blood, taken in a trial of the OX40 agonist ivuxolimab. The source is an adult with an advanced solid tumor such as melanoma, head and neck, liver or kidney cancer.

This rearrangement joins TRBV5-8 to TRBJ2-4; D is unclear. CDR3 size: 15 residues. The V end was cut by 4 bases, the J end by 1 base, with 12 bases between. CDR1 SGHTS and CDR2 YDEGEE come from the germline V gene. The CDR3 is CASSNGRLAKNIQYF. The CDR3 coding sequence is TGTGCCAGCAGCAACGGACGATTGGCCAAAAACATTCAGTACTTC.

This rearrangement joins TRBV11-2 to TRBJ1-5; 9 nucleotides agree with TRBD1. V was pared by 5 bases and J by 5 bases, with 7 bases of the junction left unmatched. CDR1 is SGHAT, CDR2 FQNNGV, per germline. The CDR3 has 15 amino acids. CDR3 loop: CASSRGTGFDQPQHF. DNA for the CDR3: TGTGCCAGCAGCAGGGGGACAGGGTTTGATCAGCCCCAGCATTTT.

This chain connects TRBV19 to TRBJ2-7; the match to TRBD2 covers 13 bases. Germline V lookup: CDR1 LNHDA, CDR2 SQIVND (reference sequence). CDR3 length equals 14 residues. Losses at the gene ends were 4 bases for V and 6 bases for J; bases not matched to a gene: 3. The CDR3 loop is CASSNGLAGVEQYF. In DNA, the CDR3 is TGTGCCAGTAGTAACGGACTAGCGGGAGTCGAGCAGTACTTC.

This rearrangement joins TRBV6-5 to TRBJ2-5; no definite D call. V lost 0 bases and J lost 4, with 9 bases in between. The CDR3 is 14 amino acids. Germline CDR1 and CDR2: MNHEY and SVGAGI. This CDR3 is CASSYSDRRETQYF. DNA of the CDR3: TGTGCCAGCAGTTACTCGGATAGAAGAGAGACCCAGTACTTC.

The rearrangement joins TRBV7-8 to TRBJ2-2; D remains ambiguous. Looked up from germline, CDR1 is SGHVS and CDR2 is FQNEAQ. This CDR3 region has 14 residues. V was cut by 4 bases and J by 2 bases, with 8 bases left in between. This chain's CDR3 is CASSSTRNTGELFF. The CDR3, as DNA: TGTGCCAGCAGCTCGACACGTAACACCGGGGAGCTGTTTTTT. Together with reference TRBV7-8 and TRBJ2-2, the CDR3 gives the full variable domain: GAGVSQSPRYKVAKRGQDVALRCDPISGHVSLFWYQQALGQGPEFLTYFQNEAQLDKSGLPSDRFFAERPEGSVSTLKIQRTQQEDSAVYLCASSSTRNTGELFFGEGSRLTVL.

V is TRBV7-2 and J is TRBJ2-1, with TRBD2 matching over 11 bases. The CDR3 has 19 residues. Germline V CDR1 and CDR2: SGHTA, FQGNSA. The V segment lost 5 bases and the J segment 1 base; nucleotides outside the gene matches: 13. CDR3 sequence: CASSITVAGGPPSYNEQFF. The CDR3 DNA sequence: TGTGCCAGCAGCATCACCGTAGCGGGGGGGCCGCCGTCCTACAATGAGCAGTTCTTC.

In its sample, this clone was seen a few times. The chain combines TRBV7-3 with TRBJ2-2; 8 nucleotides align to TRBD1. V shed 5 bases and J 6 bases; nucleotides not matched to a gene: 17. Germline V gene sequence: CDR1 SGHTA, CDR2 FQGTGA. The CDR3 has 18 residues. CDR3 DNA: TGTGCCAGCAGCCCTAGAGCCCAGTCAGGGGGCGCACCCGGGGAGCTGTTTTTT. This sequence encodes CASSPRAQSGGAPGELFF.

The V gene is TRBV6-5, the J gene TRBJ2-1; possibly TRBD2 for D (6 bases). Deletions cut 6 bases from V and 3 bases from J, with 15 bases between. The CDR3 is made up of 15 amino acids. Germline CDR1 reads MNHEY; CDR2 reads SVGAGI. The CDR3 region has the DNA TGTGCCAGCAGCACCCCCGGGACTGTCTACAATGAGCAGTTCTTC. It is translated as CASSTPGTVYNEQFF.

V gene TRBV27 combines with J gene TRBJ2-7; D is uncertain. The germline V gene has CDR1 MNHEY and CDR2 SMNVEV (reference sequence). V dropped 4 bases and J dropped 8 bases, with 12 bases sitting between them. The CDR3 has 12 residues. The CDR3 here is CASSSLGRKQYF. The CDR3 DNA reads TGTGCCAGCAGTTCCCTAGGAAGGAAGCAGTACTTC.

The chain recombines TRBV5-1 with TRBJ2-5; TRBD2 matches 13 bases. The CDR3 contains 16 residues. Germline V gene data show CDR1 as SGHRS and CDR2 as YFSETQ. The ends lost 4 bases at V and 5 bases at J; junction bases unmatched: 8. The CDR3 region has the DNA TGCGCCAGCAGCCCCCGGACTAGCGGGGGCAGGGAGACCCAGTACTTC. Residues: CASSPRTSGGRETQYF.

V is TRBV7-9 and J is TRBJ2-7; D unresolved. The germline gives CDR1 SEHNR, CDR2 FQNEAQ (reference sequence). The V end lost 3 bases, the J end lost 4 bases, and 10 bases lay between the germline ends. CDR3 length: 13 amino acids. The CDR3, as DNA: TGTGCCAGCAGCTTGGACGGTAAATACGAGCAGTACTTC. Protein: CASSLDGKYEQYF.

This clone has more than one count but fewer than ten. The V and J genes are TRBV28 and TRBJ1-1; a weak D match, TRBD1 (6 bases). Germline V gives CDR1 MDHEN, CDR2 SYDVKM. V was trimmed by 5 bases and J by 5 bases, leaving 15 bases between them. The CDR3 extends over 14 amino acids. This CDR3 is CASSLRTRGTEAFF. For the CDR3, the DNA is TGTGCCAGCAGTCTACGGACAAGGGGGACTGAAGCTTTCTTT.

V usage is TRBV21-1 and J usage is TRBJ1-4. TRBV21-1 is a known pseudogene. This CDR3 comprises 16 residues. The CDR3 is CASSKGWAGSSEKLFF. The CDR3 region has the DNA TGTGCCAGCAGCAAAGGGTGGGCAGGCTCTAGTGAAAAACTGTTTTTT.

The gene calls are TRBV19 and TRBJ2-7, with 7 bases that match TRBD1. This CDR3 region has 13 residues. Germline V gene data show CDR1 as LNHDA and CDR2 as SQIVND (reference sequence). V lost 3 bases to trimming and J lost 6 bases; unmatched junction nucleotides: 5. The CDR3: CASSIYGTAEQYF. The CDR3, as DNA: TGTGCCAGTAGTATTTACGGGACAGCCGAGCAGTACTTC.

The chain uses TRBV30 and TRBJ2-4; 7 bases align to TRBD2. The trim removed 4 bases at V and 6 bases at J, leaving 9 bases unmatched. The CDR3 extends over 14 amino acids. Germline values: CDR1 GTSNPN, CDR2 SVGIG (reference sequence). The CDR3 protein is CAWTEGGPVNIQYF. CDR3 DNA: TGTGCCTGGACGGAGGGAGGGCCGGTAAACATTCAGTACTTC.

The chain couples TRBV2 to TRBJ2-2; perhaps D is TRBD1 or TRBD2 (5 bases each). Trimming left V 4 bases short and J 6 bases short, with 9 bases between. Germline lookup yields CDR1 SNHLY and CDR2 FYNNEI. This CDR3 is 13 amino acids long. The CDR3 loop is CASSGRGPGELFF. The DNA for the CDR3 is TGTGCCAGCAGTGGACGGGGACCCGGGGAGCTGTTTTTT.

The chain combines TRBV2 with TRBJ2-7; D is unclear. Germline V lookup: CDR1 SNHLY, CDR2 FYNNEI. This CDR3 has 13 residues. V lost 7 bases and J 2 bases, leaving 12 bases between the germline ends. The CDR3 region is CASMRDLAYEQYF. The CDR3 bases are TGTGCCAGCATGCGAGACCTAGCCTACGAGCAGTACTTC. The full variable domain, rest sourced from reference TRBV2 and TRBJ2-7, is EPEVTQTPSHQVTQMGQEVILRCVPISNHLYFYWYRQILGQKVEFLVSFYNNEISEKSEIFDDQFSVERPDGSNFTLKIRSTKLEDSAMYFCASMRDLAYEQYFGPGTRLTVT.